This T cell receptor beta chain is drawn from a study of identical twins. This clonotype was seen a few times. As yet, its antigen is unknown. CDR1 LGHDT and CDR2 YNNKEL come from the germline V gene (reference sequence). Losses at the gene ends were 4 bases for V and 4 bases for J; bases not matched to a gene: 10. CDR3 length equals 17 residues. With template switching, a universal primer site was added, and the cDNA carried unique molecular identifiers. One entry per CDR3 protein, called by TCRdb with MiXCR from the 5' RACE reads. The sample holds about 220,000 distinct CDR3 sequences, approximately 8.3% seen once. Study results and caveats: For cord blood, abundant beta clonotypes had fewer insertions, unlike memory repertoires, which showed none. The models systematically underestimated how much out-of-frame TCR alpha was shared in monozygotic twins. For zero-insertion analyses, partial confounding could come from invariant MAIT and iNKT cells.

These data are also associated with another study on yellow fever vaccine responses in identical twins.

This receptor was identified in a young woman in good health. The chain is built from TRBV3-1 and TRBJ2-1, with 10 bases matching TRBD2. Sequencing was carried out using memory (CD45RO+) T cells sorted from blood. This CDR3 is CASSPRQGLARYNEQFF. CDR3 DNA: TGTGCCAGCAGCCCCCGGCAGGGACTAGCGCGTTACAATGAGCAGTTCTTC.